Listed below are T cell receptor beta chains from one sample, sequenced in a study of cytomegalovirus exposure and HLA in healthy donors. Sequenced by immunoSEQ multiplex PCR; TCRdb stores in-frame clones only, minus some. The table shows fewer than 200,000 clones, with approximately 81% occurring only once. Sequencing was carried out using PBMCs. The receptors stem from a woman under 30 in good health and CMV-seronegative. CDR3s leave out the opening cysteine and the closing phenylalanine or tryptophan.

>TRBV5-1|TRBJ2-2
ASSLEGRGLYTGELF
>TRBV6-1|TRBJ2-6
ASSEDTYSRSGANVLT
>TRBV5-1|TRBJ2-5
ASKPLAGGPAETQY
>TRBV2|TRBJ2-2
ATSEVRGTGELF
>TRBV7-2|TRBJ2-7
ASSPGSGEQY
>TRBV28|TRBJ1-2
ATFQGGISRGYT
>TRBV28|TRBJ2-7
ASSLPEGLAGGLSPEQY
>TRBV4-2|TRBJ1-2
ASSQDGPGKGQGIRGYT
>TRBV7-3|TRBJ1-5
ASSLIRDQPQH
>TRBV11-2|TRBJ2-7
ASSLSGLTSYEQY
>TRBV7-2|TRBJ1-1
ASSLGAGGATEAF
>TRBV2|TRBJ2-7
ASRGGLAGGSSYEQY
>TRBV28|TRBJ2-1
ASSFSGTNYNEQF
>TRBV15|TRBJ1-5
ATSRKGLNQPQH
>TRBV7-3|TRBJ2-3
ASSPRLGDTQY
>TRBV11-2|TRBJ2-1
ASSLVPGDEQF
>TRBV7-9|TRBJ1-3
ASSLTGESTIY
>TRBV10-3|TRBJ2-2
AISESTGGANTGELF
>TRBV18|TRBJ2-6
ASSPSRPGQGTGANVLT
>TRBV5-1|TRBJ2-3
ASSLEEATDTQY